The clone carrying this T cell receptor beta chain has just a few counts. Antigen specificity is unknown. This specimen belongs to a study of T cells in Graves' hyperthyroidism and ophthalmopathy. The study's findings and limits: Separation of ophthalmopathy from stable hyperthyroidism was achieved by a 13 V-J model. Most thyroid clonotypes expanded above 0.001 appeared in blood too.

Together with thyroid ultrasound, orbital computed tomography, serum thyroxine and TRAb, clinical symptoms were used for diagnoses. An approximately 10 ml volume of fresh peripheral blood provided the PBMCs. TCR beta CDR3 regions were amplified from RNA transcripts. The primer set for the first-round RT-PCR of the TCR CDR3 was HTBI. Using its own MiXCR run on the multiplex PCR reads, TCRdb lists one record per CDR3 protein. The sample shows 550,000 to 650,000 distinct CDR3 sequences, around 15% of them seen only once. The sample taken for sequencing was blood. The sequence was collected from a middle-aged woman with Graves' hyperthyroidism.

The CDR3: CASSRTGGRSNDEQYF. In DNA form, the CDR3 reads TGCGCCAGCAGCCGGACAGGGGGCCGGTCGAACGACGAGCAGTACTTC. The chain carries TRBV4-1 and TRBJ2-7; 11 positions match TRBD1. V trimming: 4 bases; J trimming: 5 bases; junction bases outside the gene matches: 10. The germline CDR1 and CDR2 sequences are MGHRA and YSYEKL. The CDR3 extends over 16 amino acids.